The sequence of this T cell receptor (beta chain) was determined in a study of T cells in Graves' hyperthyroidism and ophthalmopathy. TCR beta CDR3 region amplification was performed from RNA transcripts. TCR CDR3 regions were first amplified by RT-PCR with HTBI primers. TCRdb used MiXCR to reprocess the multiplex PCR reads, holding one entry per CDR3 protein. The sample lists around 250,000 distinct CDR3 sequences, roughly 15% occurring once. Patients aged 18 to 65 with hyperthyroidism were newly diagnosed, with duration under 2 months. Fresh 10 ml peripheral blood yielded PBMCs. This clonotype was found many times. The sequencing input was blood. This clonotype was sampled from a woman between 40 and 55 years old with Graves' hyperthyroidism that later progressed to Graves' ophthalmopathy.

CDR3 in DNA: TGTGCCAGCAGTCTAGCGGGAGACGGCACAGATACGCAGTATTTT. Protein product: CASSLAGDGTDTQYF. This chain uses TRBV6-2 or TRBV6-3 with TRBJ2-3; TRBD2 agrees at 10 bases. J was trimmed by 1 base and V by 5 bases; bases with no gene match: 3. Germline V gene sequence: CDR1 MNHEY, CDR2 SVGEGT. The CDR3 runs to 15 residues.